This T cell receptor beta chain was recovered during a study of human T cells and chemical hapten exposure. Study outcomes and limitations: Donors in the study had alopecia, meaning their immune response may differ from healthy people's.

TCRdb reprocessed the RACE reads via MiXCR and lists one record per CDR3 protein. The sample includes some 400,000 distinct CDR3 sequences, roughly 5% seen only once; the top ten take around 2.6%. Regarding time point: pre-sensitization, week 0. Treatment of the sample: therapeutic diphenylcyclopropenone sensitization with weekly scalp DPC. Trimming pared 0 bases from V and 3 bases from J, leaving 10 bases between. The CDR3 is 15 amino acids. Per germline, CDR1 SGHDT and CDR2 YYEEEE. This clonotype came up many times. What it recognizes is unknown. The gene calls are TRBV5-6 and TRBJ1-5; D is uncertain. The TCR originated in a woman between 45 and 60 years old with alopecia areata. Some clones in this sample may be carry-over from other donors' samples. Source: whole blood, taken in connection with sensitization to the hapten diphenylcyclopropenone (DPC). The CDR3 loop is CASSLGQASNQPQHF. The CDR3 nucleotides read TGTGCCAGCAGCTTGGGGCAGGCTTCCAATCAGCCCCAGCATTTT.